A selection of T cell receptor beta chains follows, all from one sample in a study of cytomegalovirus exposure and HLA in healthy donors. The assay was immunoSEQ multiplex PCR, and TCRdb's table has in-frame clones only and misses some. The sample holds around 120,000 clones; 60% to 85% are singletons and the top ten take approximately 2.5%. Material: PBMCs. These receptors were obtained from a woman between 40 and 50 years old in good health and CMV-seropositive. Each CDR3 is given with its conserved first and last residue.

TRBJ2-6 TRBV19 CASSIEDRFDSGANVLTF
TRBJ2-2 TRBV5-1 CASSFGGDTGELFF
TRBJ2-3 TRBV5-1 CASGSGNSGPTDTQYF
TRBJ1-4 TRBV29-1 CSSGVGEKLFF
TRBJ2-3 TRBV5-1 CASSQVSGGAPYTQYF
TRBJ1-5 TRBV6-1 CATSGPYSNQPQHF
TRBJ2-7 TRBV18 CASSPTQGDEQYF
TRBJ1-5 TRBV4-1 CASSQALRTGKRDNQPQHF
TRBJ2-2 TRBV6-1 CASRSGHKTGELFF
TRBJ1-4 TRBV7-9 CASATNRDTNEKLFF
TRBJ2-3 TRBV6-5 CASTRGGYTDTQYF
TRBJ2-5 TRBV5-1 CASSPTSSRETQYF
TRBJ2-1 TRBV27 CASSLETTLRYNEQFF
TRBJ2-7 TRBV5-6 CASSLDQGTYEQYF
TRBJ1-2 TRBV7-2 CASSLASGWGDYGYTF
TRBJ1-6 TRBV5-6 CASGLEGGVSPLHF
TRBJ2-5 TRBV18 CASSPRSSSIQSETQYF
TRBJ2-7 TRBV4-1 CASSQRETSGGTYEQYF
TRBJ2-2 TRBV7-2 CASSFGRYGTGELFF
TRBJ2-5 TRBV5-4 CASSQATSGMRTQYF